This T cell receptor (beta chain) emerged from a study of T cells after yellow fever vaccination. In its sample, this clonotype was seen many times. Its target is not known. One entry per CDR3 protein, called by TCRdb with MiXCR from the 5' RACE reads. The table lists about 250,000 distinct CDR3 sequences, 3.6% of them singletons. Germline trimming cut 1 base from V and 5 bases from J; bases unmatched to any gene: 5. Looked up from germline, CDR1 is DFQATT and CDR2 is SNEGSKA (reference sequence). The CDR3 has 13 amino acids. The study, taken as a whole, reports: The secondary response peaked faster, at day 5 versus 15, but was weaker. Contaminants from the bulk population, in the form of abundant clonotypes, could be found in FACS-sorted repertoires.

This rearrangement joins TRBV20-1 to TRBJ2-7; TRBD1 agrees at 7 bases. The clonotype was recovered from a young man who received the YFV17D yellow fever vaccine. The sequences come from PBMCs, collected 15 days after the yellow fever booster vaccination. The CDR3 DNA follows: TGCAGTGCTAGAGCCGGGACAGTACACGAGCAGTACTTC. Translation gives CSARAGTVHEQYF.